The rows below give T cell receptor beta chains drawn from one sample of a study of T cells in Graves' hyperthyroidism and ophthalmopathy. MiXCR, applied by TCRdb to the multiplex PCR reads, yields one record per CDR3 protein. The repertoire includes around 530,000 distinct CDR3 sequences, 15% to 20% of them detected once, and 17% sits in the top ten. Sequencing was done on a sample of blood. The source is a woman between 18 and 30 years old with Graves' ophthalmopathy. CDR3s include the opening cysteine and the closing phenylalanine or tryptophan. The D gene is left open where the match is weak. Not every row has a clone size; where given, it reads once, few, many or a size class.

TRBD1 TRBJ1-1 many TRBV6-1 TGTGCCAGCCGTCCTCAGGGGGCGAGAAACACTGAAGCTTTCTTT CASRPQGARNTEAFF
- TRBJ1-2 - TRBV6-5 TGTGCCAGCAGTTACTCAACTGTCCAGGGCTACACCTTC CASSYSTVQGYTF
- TRBJ2-3 few TRBV7-2 TGTGCCAGCACCCTTGAAGTCGGACTTTACACAGATACGCAGTATTTT CASTLEVGLYTDTQYF
TRBD1 TRBJ1-6 many TRBV7-9 TGTGCCAGCTCTAAATTCGCGGGACAGGGGGTTTCACCCCTCCACTTT CASSKFAGQGVSPLHF
TRBD2 TRBJ2-7 many TRBV5-1 TGCGCCAGCAGCGGAGGACTAGCGGGAGAGTACGAGCAGTACTTC CASSGGLAGEYEQYF
- TRBJ1-1 many TRBV30 TGTGCCTGGACCCTACCTCAGGGTTGGGACACTGAAGCTTTCTTT CAWTLPQGWDTEAFF
TRBD2 TRBJ2-5 many TRBV12-3/TRBV12-4 TGTGCCAGCAGTTCCGGGGGGGTCGTCCAAGAGACCCAGTACTTC CASSSGGVVQETQYF
- TRBJ1-1 - TRBV18 TGTGCCAGCTCACCGGAACAGGGCACTGAAGCTTTCTTT CASSPEQGTEAFF
TRBD2 TRBJ2-1 many TRBV3-1 TGTGCCAGCAGCCAAGACCGGGGACTAGCGGGATTCTATGAGCAGTTCTTC CASSQDRGLAGFYEQFF
- TRBJ1-1 many TRBV28 TGTGCCAGCTCGCCAGGGCGGGGGAACACTGAAGCTTTCTTT CASSPGRGNTEAFF
- TRBJ1-2 many TRBV27 TGTGCCAGCAGTTTTCGAGGGGGATGGGATGGCTACACCTTC CASSFRGGWDGYTF